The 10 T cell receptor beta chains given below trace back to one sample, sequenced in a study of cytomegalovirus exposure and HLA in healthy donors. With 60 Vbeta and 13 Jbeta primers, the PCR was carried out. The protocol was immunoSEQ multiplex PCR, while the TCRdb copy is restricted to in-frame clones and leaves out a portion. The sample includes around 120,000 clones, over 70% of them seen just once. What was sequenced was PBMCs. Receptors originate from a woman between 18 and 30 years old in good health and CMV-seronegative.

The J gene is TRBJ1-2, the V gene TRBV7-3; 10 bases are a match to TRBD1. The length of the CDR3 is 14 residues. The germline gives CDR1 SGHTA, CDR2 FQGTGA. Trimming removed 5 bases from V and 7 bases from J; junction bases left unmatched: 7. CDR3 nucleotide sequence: TGTGCCAGCAGCCTCTCCCGACAGGGGGCTGGCTACACCTTC. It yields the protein CASSLSRQGAGYTF. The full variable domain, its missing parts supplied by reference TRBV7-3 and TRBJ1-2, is GAGVSQTPSNKVTEKGKYVELRCDPISGHTALYWYRQSLGQGPEFLIYFQGTGAADDSGLPNDRFFAVRPEGSVSTLKIQRTERGDSAVYLCASSLSRQGAGYTFGSGTRLTVV.

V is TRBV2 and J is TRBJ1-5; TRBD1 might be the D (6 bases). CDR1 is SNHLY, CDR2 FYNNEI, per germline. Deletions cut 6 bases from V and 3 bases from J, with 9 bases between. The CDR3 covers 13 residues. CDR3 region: CASSRDINQPQHF. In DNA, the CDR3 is TGTGCCAGCAGCCGGGACATCAATCAGCCCCAGCATTTT.

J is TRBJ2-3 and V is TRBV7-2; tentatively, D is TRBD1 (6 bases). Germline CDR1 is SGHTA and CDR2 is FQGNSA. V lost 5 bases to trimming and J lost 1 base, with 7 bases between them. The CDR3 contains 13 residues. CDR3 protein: CASSRQGTDTQYF. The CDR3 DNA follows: TGTGCCAGCAGCCGACAGGGCACAGATACGCAGTATTTT.

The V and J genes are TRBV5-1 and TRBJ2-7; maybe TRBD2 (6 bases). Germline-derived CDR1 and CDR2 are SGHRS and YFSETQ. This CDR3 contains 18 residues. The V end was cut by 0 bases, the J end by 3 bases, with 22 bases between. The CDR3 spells CASSLEEGNRPNIYEQYF. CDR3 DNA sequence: TGCGCCAGCAGCTTGGAGGAGGGTAATCGCCCCAATATCTACGAGCAGTACTTC.

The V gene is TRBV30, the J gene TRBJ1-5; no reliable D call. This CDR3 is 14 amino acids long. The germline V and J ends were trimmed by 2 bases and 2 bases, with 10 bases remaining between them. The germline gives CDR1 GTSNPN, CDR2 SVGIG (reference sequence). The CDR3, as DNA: TGTGCCTGGAGTAGAGGTGGTGGCAATCAGCCCCAGCATTTT. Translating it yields CAWSRGGGNQPQHF.

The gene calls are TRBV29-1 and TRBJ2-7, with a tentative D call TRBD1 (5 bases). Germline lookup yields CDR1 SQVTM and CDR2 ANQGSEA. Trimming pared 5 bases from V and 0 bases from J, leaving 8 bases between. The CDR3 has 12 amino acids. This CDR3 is CSVRQSSYEQYF. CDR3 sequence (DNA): TGCAGCGTTCGACAGAGCTCCTACGAGCAGTACTTC.

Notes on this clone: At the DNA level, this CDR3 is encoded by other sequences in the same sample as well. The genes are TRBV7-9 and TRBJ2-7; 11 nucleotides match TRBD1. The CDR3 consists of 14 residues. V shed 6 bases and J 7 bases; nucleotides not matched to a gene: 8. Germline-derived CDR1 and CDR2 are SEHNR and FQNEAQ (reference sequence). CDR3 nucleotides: TGTGCCAGCAGTTCCGGGACAGGGGGTAGAGAGCAGTACTTC. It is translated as CASSSGTGGREQYF.

In nucleotides, the CDR3 is TGTGCCAGTAAGACCGGGACAGTTAGCAATCAGCCCCAGCATTTT. It encodes CASKTGTVSNQPQHF. The chain carries TRBV19 and TRBJ1-5; 7 positions agree with TRBD1. Germline CDR1 LNHDA, CDR2 SQIVND (reference sequence). CDR3 length: 15 amino acids. V trimming: 7 bases; J trimming: 0 bases; junction bases outside the gene matches: 6.

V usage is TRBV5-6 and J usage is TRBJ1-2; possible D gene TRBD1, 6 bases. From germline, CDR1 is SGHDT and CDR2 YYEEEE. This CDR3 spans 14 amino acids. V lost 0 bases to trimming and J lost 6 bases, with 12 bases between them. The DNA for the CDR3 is TGTGCCAGCAGCTTGGGGCACAGGGTCCATGGCTACACCTTC. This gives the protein CASSLGHRVHGYTF.

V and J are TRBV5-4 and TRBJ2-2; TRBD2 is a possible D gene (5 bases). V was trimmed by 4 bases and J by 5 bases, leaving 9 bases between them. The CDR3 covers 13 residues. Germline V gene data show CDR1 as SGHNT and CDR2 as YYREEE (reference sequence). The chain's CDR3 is CASSAGLTGELFF. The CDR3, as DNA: TGTGCCAGCAGCGCCGGACTGACCGGGGAGCTGTTTTTT.